In this sample, the clone carrying this T cell receptor beta chain turned up many times. Its target is not known. Germline CDR1 SEHNR, CDR2 FQNEAQ (reference sequence). Trimming removed 2 bases at V and 0 bases at J, with 11 bases between. The CDR3 is 15 residues long. Exclusion covered patients with other autoimmune diseases or uncontrolled infections (as well as pregnancy or lactation). The sample is drawn from a study of Graves' ophthalmopathy and Graves' hyperthyroidism. The authors amplified TCR beta CDR3 regions from RNA transcripts. HTBI primers were employed in first-round RT-PCR, then a second-round multiplex PCR followed. TCRdb recomputed calls from the multiplex PCR reads with MiXCR, one row per CDR3 protein. The sample lists over a million distinct CDR3 sequences; about 35% were seen once. General study results and limits: Separation of ophthalmopathy from stable hyperthyroidism was achieved by a 13-signature model, at 85% to 90% sensitivity and approximately 84% specificity.

The V call is TRBV7-9, the J call TRBJ2-7; D remains unclear. The source material was peripheral blood or thyroid tissue (not recorded which). The TCR sequence derives from an adult man with Graves' hyperthyroidism. The CDR3 is CASSLYPSSSYEQYF. The CDR3 nucleotides are TGTGCCAGCAGCTTATACCCCTCAAGCTCCTACGAGCAGTACTTC.